This T cell receptor (beta chain) was documented in a study of cytomegalovirus exposure and HLA in healthy donors. Across the whole study: In an early release, HLA-typed donors contributed tens of millions of unique TCR sequences. General study points: A list of about 160 TCR beta chains associated with cytomegalovirus was given.

On this clone itself: Antigen specificity is unknown.

13 Jbeta primers and 60 Vbeta primers were used for the PCR. Profiling relied on immunoSEQ multiplex PCR, and the TCRdb table lists in-frame clones only, not all of them. The sample holds roughly 120,000 clones; roughly four fifths are singletons and the top ten take around 14%. The receptor's source is a woman aged 60-70 years in good health and CMV-seropositive. The specimen sequenced was PBMCs.

DNA of the CDR3: TGTGCCAGCTCATCCGGGGATAACTATGGCTACACCTTC. Translating gives CASSSGDNYGYTF. This rearrangement joins TRBV6-5 to TRBJ1-2; D unresolved. V was cut by 8 bases and J by 1 base, with 11 bases left in between. Germline V gene sequence: CDR1 MNHEY, CDR2 SVGAGI. There are 13 residues in the CDR3.